This is a list of T cell receptor beta chains from one sample in a study of T cell changes during pregnancy in multiple sclerosis. Data came from immunoSEQ multiplex PCR; TCRdb stores just in-frame clones and leaves some out. The sample consists of approximately 48,000 clones, 90% to 95% of them appearing once. The sample here was CD4+ T cells from peripheral blood mononuclear cells, taken in the second trimester of pregnancy. These receptors originate from a female donor with multiple sclerosis, enrolled in a pregnancy study. The CDR3 runs from the conserved cysteine through the conserved F or W. Each record gives: clone size, J gene, D gene, CDR3 length, V gene, CDR3 protein, CDR3 DNA. The D gene is left open where the match is weak. Clone size is stated in some rows and not others, as once, few, many or a class when expanded.

size: NA
J: TRBJ1-3
D: TRBD1
length: 17
V: TRBV2
CDR3: CASTSPGTGPSGNTIYF
DNA: TGTGCCAGCACCAGTCCCGGGACAGGTCCCTCTGGAAACACCATATATTTT

size: NA
J: TRBJ1-1
D: TRBD1
length: 14
V: TRBV12-5
CDR3: CASGLGQGGTEAFF
DNA: TGTGCTAGTGGTTTGGGACAGGGGGGCACTGAAGCTTTCTTT

size: NA
J: TRBJ2-5
D: NA
length: 13
V: TRBV7-3
CDR3: CASSLNWGETQYF
DNA: TGTGCCAGCAGCTTAAACTGGGGCGAGACCCAGTACTTC

size: NA
J: TRBJ2-7
D: TRBD1
length: 14
V: TRBV7-2
CDR3: CASSFTDRGYEQYF
DNA: TGTGCCAGCAGCTTTACGGACAGGGGCTACGAGCAGTACTTC

size: NA
J: TRBJ2-7
D: TRBD1
length: 13
V: TRBV2
CDR3: CASRRQGNYEQYF
DNA: TGTGCCAGCAGGCGACAGGGCAACTACGAGCAGTACTTC

size: NA
J: TRBJ1-1
D: NA
length: 14
V: TRBV7-2
CDR3: CASSFWGGNTEAFF
DNA: TGTGCCAGCAGCTTTTGGGGGGGGAACACTGAAGCTTTCTTT

size: NA
J: TRBJ2-3
D: TRBD1
length: 15
V: TRBV6-6
CDR3: CASSYGTGVGDTQYF
DNA: TGTGCCAGCAGTTACGGGACAGGGGTTGGAGATACGCAGTATTTT

size: NA
J: TRBJ1-4
D: TRBD1
length: 13
V: TRBV4-3
CDR3: CASSPQTGSALFF
DNA: TGCGCCAGCAGTCCCCAGACAGGGAGCGCCCTGTTTTTT

size: NA
J: TRBJ2-3
D: NA
length: 15
V: TRBV6-5
CDR3: CASSYVRAGTDTQYF
DNA: TGTGCCAGCAGTTACGTCAGGGCAGGCACAGATACGCAGTATTTT

size: NA
J: TRBJ1-2
D: NA
length: 14
V: TRBV6-6
CDR3: CASSYPPGGSGYTF
DNA: TGTGCCAGCAGTTACCCTCCGGGTGGTAGTGGCTACACCTTC

size: once
J: TRBJ1-2
D: NA
length: 13
V: TRBV5-1
CDR3: CASSLPQGLGYTF
DNA: TGCGCCAGCAGCTTGCCCCAGGGGTTGGGCTACACCTTC

size: NA
J: TRBJ1-2
D: NA
length: 15
V: TRBV2
CDR3: CASSLGGGGNYGYTF
DNA: TGTGCCAGCAGTCTGGGGGGGGGAGGAAACTATGGCTACACCTTC